This note documents a single TCR beta chain sequence. Method: immunoSEQ multiplex PCR; TCRdb's copy keeps in-frame clones and lacks some. The repertoire holds some 56,000 clones, with 92% as singletons. The V and J ends lost 2 bases and 4 bases respectively, with 11 bases between them. The CDR3 contains 13 residues. Germline CDR1 reads GTSNPN; CDR2 reads SVGIG (reference sequence). The data were obtained in a study of T cell changes during pregnancy in multiple sclerosis. Here the sequenced sample was peripheral blood, taken in the third trimester of pregnancy. The chain has TRBV30 and TRBJ1-2; the D gene is possibly TRBD1 (6 bases). This TCR was sampled from a female donor in good health, enrolled as a control in a pregnancy study. The CDR3 spells CAWSPDRTYGYTF. DNA for the CDR3: TGTGCCTGGAGTCCGGACAGAACCTATGGCTACACCTTC.